The rows below give T cell receptor beta chains drawn from one sample of a study of beta chain features in type 1 diabetes. Using immunoSEQ multiplex PCR, the repertoire was profiled, and TCRdb retains in-frame clones only, with some absent. The sample contains 500,000 to 650,000 clones, around 12% of which appear only once. The sequenced sample was naive CD4+ T cells from blood. These TCRs come from a man aged 25-45 years with type 1 diabetes. Each CDR3 is given with its conserved first and last residue. D genes are given only for firm matches. Rows give clone size only sometimes, using once, few, many, or a class for an expanded clone.

NA	TRBV6-5	TRBJ2-5	NA	CASSPYQETQYF	TGTGCCAGCAGTCCGTACCAAGAGACCCAGTACTTC
NA	TRBV9	TRBJ1-6	NA	CASSVSTLNNSPLHF	TGTGCCAGCAGCGTTTCAACCTTGAATAATTCACCCCTCCACTTT
NA	TRBV7-2	TRBJ2-7	NA	CASSSGAAYEQYF	TGTGCCAGCAGCTCAGGGGCTGCCTACGAGCAGTACTTC
TRBD1	TRBV19	TRBJ1-2	NA	CASRLGQGYGYTF	TGTGCCAGTAGGCTGGGACAGGGCTATGGCTACACCTTC
NA	TRBV20-1	TRBJ2-1	few	CSAFSVNEQFF	TGCAGTGCATTTTCGGTAAATGAGCAGTTCTTC
TRBD1	TRBV7-2	TRBJ2-1	NA	CASSVPQGARFF	TGTGCCAGCAGCGTACCTCAGGGGGCGCGGTTCTTC
NA	TRBV9	TRBJ1-6	NA	CASSPRLGGSPLHF	TGTGCCAGCAGTCCCAGGCTAGGGGGGTCACCCCTCCACTTT
TRBD1	TRBV25-1	TRBJ1-6	NA	CASSGDRGLKSPLHF	TGTGCCAGCAGTGGGGACAGGGGATTAAAATCACCCCTCCACTTT
NA	TRBV5-6	TRBJ1-6	NA	CASSLGAEAPLHF	TGTGCCAGCAGCTTGGGGGCCGAGGCTCCCCTCCACTTT
NA	TRBV4-3	TRBJ1-6	NA	CASSQVNGVNSPLHF	TGCGCCAGCAGCCAAGTTAACGGTGTAAATTCACCCCTCCACTTT
NA	TRBV12-2	TRBJ2-1	NA	CASRFSGTGRNEQFF	TGTGCAAGTCGCTTTTCCGGGACAGGGCGAAATGAGCAGTTCTTC
NA	TRBV5-1	TRBJ2-1	NA	CASFDRKYNEQFF	TGCGCCAGCTTCGACAGAAAGTACAATGAGCAGTTCTTC
NA	TRBV28	TRBJ2-6	NA	CASSLSNSGANVLTF	TGTGCCAGCAGTTTATCGAACTCTGGGGCCAACGTCCTGACTTTC
NA	TRBV7-2	TRBJ1-5	NA	CASSRGSGASQPQHF	TGTGCCAGCAGCAGGGGGTCGGGGGCCTCCCAGCCCCAGCATTTT
NA	TRBV7-2	TRBJ2-7	NA	CASSLSEGLPYEQYF	TGTGCCAGCAGCTTAAGTGAAGGCCTTCCGTACGAGCAGTACTTC
NA	TRBV11-2	TRBJ2-5	NA	CASSFRIDETQYF	TGTGCCAGCAGCTTCCGGATAGATGAGACCCAGTACTTC
TRBD2	TRBV4-2	TRBJ2-1	NA	CASSRRLAGGLNEQFF	TGTGCCAGCAGCCGCAGACTAGCGGGGGGCCTCAATGAGCAGTTCTTC
TRBD1	TRBV19	TRBJ2-3	few	CASGSGTGVVDTQYF	TGTGCCAGTGGGTCCGGGACAGGGGTTGTAGATACGCAGTATTTT
NA	TRBV30	TRBJ1-4	few	CAWSVLTTNEKLFF	TGTGCCTGGAGTGTTTTGACAACTAATGAAAAACTGTTTTTT
TRBD1	TRBV27	TRBJ1-1	NA	CASSLFDRGLGSTEAFF	TGTGCCAGCAGCCTTTTCGACAGGGGGCTCGGAAGTACTGAAGCTTTCTTT
NA	TRBV28	TRBJ2-3	few	CASSSEGGTDTQYF	TGTGCCAGCAGTTCAGAGGGGGGCACAGATACGCAGTATTTT
NA	TRBV6-5	TRBJ1-2	few	CASSYSLDWGYTF	TGTGCCAGCAGTTACTCCCTCGACTGGGGCTACACCTTC
NA	TRBV13	TRBJ1-1	few	CASSLVSGEAFF	TGTGCCAGCAGCTTAGTTTCGGGTGAAGCTTTCTTT
NA	TRBV10-3	TRBJ2-4	few	CAISESTGVTKNIQYF	TGTGCCATCAGTGAGTCGACGGGTGTAACCAAAAACATTCAGTACTTC
NA	TRBV5-1	TRBJ2-6	few	CASSLTGTEGANVLTF	TGCGCCAGCAGCTTAACCGGGACGGAAGGGGCCAACGTCCTGACTTTC
TRBD1	TRBV19	TRBJ2-1	few	CASRHGTALDEQFF	TGTGCCAGTAGACACGGGACAGCGCTGGATGAGCAGTTCTTC
NA	TRBV7-2	TRBJ2-5	NA	CASSPSRPPEVPETQYF	TGTGCCAGCAGCCCCTCGAGACCCCCGGAGGTCCCAGAGACCCAGTACTTC
NA	TRBV5-4	TRBJ2-3	NA	CASSPALQRATLSTDTQYF	TGTGCCAGCAGCCCGGCCCTTCAGCGGGCAACCCTTAGCACAGATACGCAGTATTTT
TRBD2	TRBV5-1	TRBJ2-7	NA	CASSLADAAGGYEQYF	TGCGCCAGCAGCTTGGCAGATGCTGCGGGGGGTTACGAGCAGTACTTC
NA	TRBV11-2	TRBJ1-2	NA	CASSLRQVGYTF	TGTGCCAGCAGCCTCAGACAGGTTGGCTACACCTTC
TRBD1	TRBV2	TRBJ2-2	few	CASSEGDRRYTGELFF	TGTGCCAGCAGTGAAGGGGACAGGCGATACACCGGGGAGCTGTTTTTT
TRBD1	TRBV7-9	TRBJ1-4	few	CASSQTGLGEKLFF	TGTGCCAGCAGCCAGACAGGGTTAGGTGAAAAACTGTTTTTT
TRBD1	TRBV23-1	TRBJ2-7	few	CASSQSLGQGTYEQYF	TGCGCCAGCAGTCAATCGTTAGGACAGGGGACCTACGAGCAGTACTTC
TRBD1	TRBV9	TRBJ2-7	NA	CASSVTGASYEQYF	TGTGCCAGCAGCGTAACAGGGGCATCCTACGAGCAGTACTTC
NA	TRBV7-2	TRBJ2-7	many	CASSLGPGEGYEQYF	TGTGCCAGCAGCTTAGGTCCAGGGGAAGGTTACGAGCAGTACTTC
NA	TRBV29-1	TRBJ2-2	NA	CSVEQTNTGELFF	TGCAGCGTTGAACAGACGAACACCGGGGAGCTGTTTTTT
NA	TRBV7-9	TRBJ2-3	NA	CASSLGRGDTQYF	TGTGCCAGCAGCTTAGGGAGGGGAGATACGCAGTATTTT
TRBD1	TRBV7-9	TRBJ2-2	few	CASSRTGESGELFF	TGTGCCAGCAGTAGGACAGGGGAATCCGGGGAGCTGTTTTTT
NA	TRBV27	TRBJ2-7	few	CASSSDRTAYEQYF	TGTGCCAGCAGTTCGGACCGGACTGCCTACGAGCAGTACTTC
NA	TRBV7-9	TRBJ1-2	few	CASSLTGLGYTF	TGTGCCAGCAGCTTAACAGGGTTGGGCTACACCTTC
NA	TRBV28	TRBJ2-7	NA	CASSLTTRGQYF	TGTGCCAGCAGTCTGACAACACGGGGGCAGTACTTC
TRBD1	TRBV6-1	TRBJ1-5	few	CASSLDRNQPQHF	TGTGCCAGCAGCTTGGACAGGAACCAGCCCCAGCATTTT
NA	TRBV6-5	TRBJ1-3	few	CASSAGLSSGNTIYF	TGTGCCAGCAGTGCCGGACTGAGCTCTGGAAACACCATATATTTT
TRBD2	TRBV7-9	TRBJ2-4	NA	CASSSRLAGAPNANIQYF	TGTGCCAGCAGCTCCCGGCTAGCGGGGGCCCCAAATGCGAACATTCAGTACTTC
NA	TRBV5-8	TRBJ1-4	NA	CASSLVAAEIATNEKLFF	TGTGCCAGCAGCTTGGTGGCGGCGGAAATTGCAACTAATGAAAAACTGTTTTTT
NA	TRBV7-6	TRBJ1-2	NA	CASSQDTYYGYTF	TGTGCCAGCAGTCAGGACACGTACTATGGCTACACCTTC
TRBD1	TRBV10-3	TRBJ1-2	NA	CAISGDSYGYTF	TGTGCCATCAGTGGGGACAGCTATGGCTACACCTTC
TRBD1	TRBV9	TRBJ1-4	NA	CASSARGDRSPEKLFF	TGTGCCAGCAGCGCTAGAGGGGACAGGTCCCCTGAAAAACTGTTTTTT
TRBD1	TRBV6-5	TRBJ2-6	NA	CASSAGTAGANVLTF	TGTGCCAGCAGTGCTGGGACAGCTGGGGCCAACGTCCTGACTTTC
NA	TRBV2	TRBJ2-3	few	CASSFLDVTDTQYF	TGTGCCAGCAGCTTCCTAGACGTGACAGATACGCAGTATTTT
NA	TRBV28	TRBJ1-2	NA	CASGRTDGYTF	TGTGCCAGCGGGCGGACAGATGGCTACACCTTC
TRBD1	TRBV9	TRBJ1-2	NA	CASSPGDRGDYTF	TGTGCCAGCAGCCCGGGGGACAGGGGTGACTACACCTTC
NA	TRBV14	TRBJ1-1	NA	CASSQVGRYTEAFF	TGTGCCAGCAGCCAAGTCGGCAGGTACACTGAAGCTTTCTTT
TRBD1	TRBV29-1	TRBJ2-7	NA	CSVRGQGNYEQYF	TGCAGCGTTCGGGGACAGGGGAACTACGAGCAGTACTTC
NA	TRBV10-3	TRBJ2-7	few	CATFSGRARNSYEQYF	TGTGCCACCTTTTCCGGCCGCGCCAGAAACTCCTACGAGCAGTACTTC
NA	TRBV29-1	TRBJ1-1	NA	CSVKRILNTEAFF	TGCAGCGTTAAACGGATCCTGAACACTGAAGCTTTCTTT
NA	TRBV7-2	TRBJ1-4	few	CASSRQHPTNEKLFF	TGTGCCAGCAGCCGTCAACACCCAACTAATGAAAAACTGTTTTTT
NA	TRBV5-6	TRBJ2-7	NA	CASSLYHEQYF	TGTGCCAGCAGCTTATACCATGAGCAGTACTTC